The clone carrying this T cell receptor (beta chain) was seen at least ten times. The read finishes 3 residues shy of the CDR3 end, and the germline J gene is used to complete it. The data were produced by immunoSEQ multiplex PCR, yet TCRdb's version contains in-frame clones alone and is incomplete. The sample shows approximately 37,000 clones, none of them appearing just once. The data stem from a study of T cell clonality in common variable immunodeficiency. Germline lookup yields CDR1 KGHSH and CDR2 LQKENI. V lost 2 bases and J lost 8, with 13 bases in between. The CDR3 sequence is 14 residues long.

The receptor comes from a person between 18 and 75 years old in good health. This chain connects TRBV18 to TRBJ2-1, with a possible D match to TRBD2 (6 bases). The specimen sequenced was peripheral blood mononuclear cells. This CDR3 reads CASSPGLAFDEQFF. CDR3 bases read: TGTGCCAGCTCACCAGGGCTAGCGTTTGATGAG.